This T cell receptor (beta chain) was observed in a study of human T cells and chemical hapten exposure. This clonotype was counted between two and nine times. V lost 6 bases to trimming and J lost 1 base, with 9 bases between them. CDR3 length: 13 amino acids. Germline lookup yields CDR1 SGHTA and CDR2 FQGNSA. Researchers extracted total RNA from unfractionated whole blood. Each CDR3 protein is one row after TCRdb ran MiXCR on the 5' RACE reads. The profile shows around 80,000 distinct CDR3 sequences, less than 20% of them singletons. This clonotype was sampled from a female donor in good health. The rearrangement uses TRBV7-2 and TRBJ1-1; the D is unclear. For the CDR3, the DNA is TGTGCCAGCAGGGAACAGAGGAACACTGAAGCTTTCTTT. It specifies CASREQRNTEAFF.